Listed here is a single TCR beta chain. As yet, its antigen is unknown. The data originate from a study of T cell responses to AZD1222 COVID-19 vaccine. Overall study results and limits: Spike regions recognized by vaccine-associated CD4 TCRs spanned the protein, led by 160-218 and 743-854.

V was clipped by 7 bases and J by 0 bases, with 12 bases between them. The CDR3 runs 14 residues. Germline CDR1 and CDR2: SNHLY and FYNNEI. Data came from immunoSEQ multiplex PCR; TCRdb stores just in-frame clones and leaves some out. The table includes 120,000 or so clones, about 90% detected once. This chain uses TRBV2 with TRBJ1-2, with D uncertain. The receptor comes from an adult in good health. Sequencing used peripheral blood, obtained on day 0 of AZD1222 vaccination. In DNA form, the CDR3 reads TGTGCCAGCACTAAGGAAGAGCCTAACTATGGCTACACCTTC. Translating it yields CASTKEEPNYGYTF.